This is a list of T cell receptor beta chains from one sample in a study of blood T cells in healthy people across ages. From the 5' RACE reads, TCRdb called clonotypes with MiXCR, one entry per CDR3 protein. This sample has some 690,000 distinct CDR3 sequences, with about a fifth found just once. Sequenced input: blood. Receptor source: a man in his 70s in good health. The CDR3 runs from the conserved cysteine through the conserved F or W. A D gene is named only where the DNA matches it firmly. Some rows mark clone size as missing; the rest say once, few, many or name a class of expanded clone.

J	size	D	V	CDR3	DNA
TRBJ2-7	.	.	TRBV7-8	CASSLVRGTAGSYEQYF	TGTGCCAGCAGCTTAGTCCGGGGGACAGCCGGCTCCTACGAGCAGTACTTC
TRBJ1-2	.	.	TRBV12-3/TRBV12-4	CASYDSPAYGYTF	TGTGCCAGCTATGACAGCCCTGCCTATGGCTACACCTTC
TRBJ2-7	many	TRBD2	TRBV28	CASNSGTSSYEQYF	TGTGCCAGCAACTCCGGGACTAGCTCCTACGAGCAGTACTTC
TRBJ1-5	many	.	TRBV18	CASSPQDSFNNQPQHF	TGTGCCAGCTCACCACAAGACAGTTTTAACAATCAGCCCCAGCATTTT
TRBJ2-5	few	TRBD2	TRBV7-2	CASSLGLAGGPRETQYF	TGTGCCAGCAGCTTGGGACTAGCGGGGGGGCCGAGGGAGACCCAGTACTTC
TRBJ2-1	few	.	TRBV10-2	CASSDPRKGDEQFF	TGCGCCAGCAGTGACCCCCGAAAAGGGGATGAGCAGTTCTTC
TRBJ2-7	few	.	TRBV5-1	CASSLGQGPLTGLAEQYF	TGCGCCAGCAGCTTGGGACAAGGCCCCCTAACAGGATTAGCGGAGCAGTACTTC
TRBJ2-7	.	.	TRBV5-1	CASSFTGGNEQYF	TGCGCCAGCAGCTTCACGGGGGGCAACGAGCAGTACTTC
TRBJ2-7	.	.	TRBV20-1	CSASWGNEQYF	TGCAGTGCTAGTTGGGGTAACGAGCAGTACTTC
TRBJ2-1	many	TRBD2	TRBV5-1	CAAGLAPNEQFF	TGCGCCGCCGGACTAGCTCCGAATGAGCAGTTCTTC
TRBJ1-2	once	.	TRBV11-2	CASSLSPLAGGYTF	TGTGCCAGCAGCTTATCCCCCCTCGCCGGTGGCTACACCTTC
TRBJ2-3	.	.	TRBV7-9	CASSFADLSTDTQYF	TGTGCCAGCAGCTTCGCAGACCTGAGCACAGATACGCAGTATTTT
TRBJ2-1	few	.	TRBV24-1	CAAEGRDRSYNEQFF	TGTGCCGCCGAGGGCCGGGACCGCTCCTACAATGAGCAGTTCTTC
TRBJ1-2	few	.	TRBV12-3/TRBV12-4	CASSYEVRRGYGYTF	TGTGCCAGCAGTTATGAGGTCCGTCGGGGCTATGGCTACACCTTC
TRBJ2-7	few	TRBD2	TRBV27	CASRQTSAYEQYF	TGTGCCAGCAGGCAGACTAGCGCCTACGAGCAGTACTTC
TRBJ2-1	.	.	TRBV6-2/TRBV6-3	CASSSAPTGRGEQFF	TGTGCCAGCAGTTCCGCGCCGACAGGGAGGGGTGAGCAGTTCTTC
TRBJ1-1	.	TRBD1	TRBV20-1	CSAITGTGNTEAFF	TGCAGTGCGATAACCGGGACAGGGAACACTGAAGCTTTCTTT
TRBJ1-4	few	.	TRBV7-2	CASSLDRSEKLFF	TGTGCCAGCAGCTTAGATAGGAGTGAAAAACTGTTTTTT
TRBJ2-3	few	TRBD1	TRBV20-1	CSARPWTGDASDTQYF	TGCAGTGCTAGGCCCTGGACAGGGGACGCATCGGATACGCAGTATTTT
TRBJ1-6	few	.	TRBV7-8	CASSSPSSYNSPLHF	TGTGCCAGCAGCTCTCCGAGCTCCTATAATTCACCCCTCCACTTT
TRBJ2-5	.	TRBD1	TRBV9	CASSEGTGKSGETQYF	TGTGCCAGCAGCGAGGGGACAGGGAAATCAGGGGAGACCCAGTACTTC
TRBJ1-1	.	.	TRBV5-1	CASSETGPMNTEAFF	TGCGCCAGCAGCGAGACAGGTCCAATGAACACTGAAGCTTTCTTT
TRBJ1-2	few	.	TRBV5-1	CASSFGVSYDGYTF	TGCGCCAGCAGCTTCGGGGTGTCATATGATGGCTACACCTTC
TRBJ2-3	.	TRBD2	TRBV25-1	CASTSGRHSTDTQYF	TGTGCCAGCACTAGCGGGAGGCATAGCACAGATACGCAGTATTTT
TRBJ2-1	many	TRBD1	TRBV7-2	CASSLRGHSSYNEQFF	TGTGCCAGCAGCCTCAGGGGGCATAGCTCCTACAATGAGCAGTTCTTC
TRBJ2-3	many	TRBD2	TRBV12-3/TRBV12-4	CASKRDFDTQYF	TGTGCCAGCAAGCGGGACTTTGATACGCAGTATTTT
TRBJ2-4	few	.	TRBV28	CASSLYRAKNIQYF	TGTGCCAGCAGTTTGTATCGAGCCAAAAACATTCAGTACTTC
TRBJ1-5	.	.	TRBV6-5	CASSYSSDGQSRQPQHF	TGTGCCAGCAGTTACTCCTCCGACGGACAGAGCCGGCAGCCCCAGCATTTT
TRBJ2-6	.	.	TRBV7-2	CASSLVGGGANVLTF	TGTGCCAGCAGCTTAGTGGGCGGTGGGGCCAACGTCCTGACTTTC
TRBJ1-5	.	.	TRBV18	CASSPSGRGPGGPQHF	TGTGCCAGCTCACCTTCGGGCAGGGGCCCTGGGGGTCCCCAGCATTTT
TRBJ2-3	.	.	TRBV12-3/TRBV12-4	CASRPQGSTDTQYF	TGTGCCAGCAGGCCACAGGGAAGCACAGATACGCAGTATTTT
TRBJ1-2	few	.	TRBV7-9	CASSFPGVEDYGYTF	TGTGCCAGCAGCTTTCCAGGGGTGGAGGACTATGGCTACACCTTC
TRBJ1-4	.	.	TRBV11-2	CASSQDRRNEKLFF	TGTGCCAGCAGCCAAGACAGGCGAAATGAAAAACTGTTTTTT
TRBJ2-7	few	.	TRBV10-3	CAISPQGKDYEQYF	TGTGCCATCAGTCCCCAGGGGAAGGACTACGAGCAGTACTTC
TRBJ2-1	few	.	TRBV20-1	CSATPLAGWNEQFF	TGCAGTGCTACCCCCCTTGCGGGGTGGAATGAGCAGTTCTTC
TRBJ2-3	once	TRBD2	TRBV12-3/TRBV12-4	CASSVLAAASTDTQYF	TGTGCCAGCAGTGTACTAGCGGCGGCTAGCACAGATACGCAGTATTTT
TRBJ2-1	once	.	TRBV4-2	CASSQVEVGGQSDEQFF	TGTGCCAGCAGCCAAGTGGAGGTTGGGGGGCAAAGCGATGAGCAGTTCTTC
TRBJ1-1	.	TRBD1	TRBV2	CASRDTGAWQVSFF	TGTGCCAGCAGGGATACAGGGGCTTGGCAGGTATCTTTCTTT
TRBJ2-7	.	.	TRBV15	CATSRLNSYEQYF	TGTGCCACCAGCAGACTAAACTCCTACGAGCAGTACTTC
TRBJ1-2	few	.	TRBV3-1	CASSQDLGAYGYTF	TGTGCCAGCAGCCAAGATCTTGGGGCCTATGGCTACACCTTC
TRBJ1-5	few	.	TRBV6-2/TRBV6-3	CASSSPRTAGNQPQHF	TGTGCCAGCAGTAGTCCTCGGACGGCTGGGAATCAGCCCCAGCATTTT
TRBJ2-2	.	.	TRBV20-1	CSARDRGPLNTGELFF	TGCAGTGCTAGAGATCGAGGGCCCCTTAACACCGGGGAGCTGTTTTTT
TRBJ1-2	.	.	TRBV3-1	CASSPAGGGYTF	TGTGCCAGCAGCCCCGCTGGGGGCGGCTACACCTTC
TRBJ2-1	.	.	TRBV29-1	CSVEPNFNEQFF	TGCAGCGTTGAGCCGAACTTCAATGAGCAGTTCTTC
TRBJ2-5	few	TRBD2	TRBV3-1	CASSLLAGKQETQYF	TGTGCCAGCAGTCTTCTAGCGGGAAAGCAAGAGACCCAGTACTTC
TRBJ1-4	few	TRBD1	TRBV10-2	CASRTGGEREKLFF	TGCGCCAGCCGCACAGGGGGCGAGCGTGAAAAACTGTTTTTT
TRBJ1-4	.	TRBD1	TRBV7-9	CASSFRQGMNEKLFF	TGTGCCAGCAGCTTCCGACAGGGAATGAATGAAAAACTGTTTTTT
TRBJ1-5	.	.	TRBV10-3	CAISERGGRVNQPQHF	TGTGCCATCAGTGAGAGGGGGGGGCGCGTAAATCAGCCCCAGCATTTT
TRBJ1-2	few	TRBD1	TRBV29-1	CSVWDSGRVVDYGYTF	TGCAGCGTTTGGGACAGCGGTCGTGTGGTCGACTATGGCTACACCTTC
TRBJ1-1	.	.	TRBV11-3	CASSPWGPGDPEAFF	TGTGCCAGCAGCCCGTGGGGGCCTGGGGATCCTGAAGCTTTCTTT
TRBJ1-1	few	.	TRBV5-6	CASSFPGPVNTEAFF	TGTGCCAGCAGCTTCCCGGGACCGGTGAACACTGAAGCTTTCTTT
TRBJ2-4	few	.	TRBV7-3	CASSLNGDIQYF	TGTGCCAGCAGCTTAAATGGGGACATTCAGTACTTC